This T cell receptor beta chain was identified during a study of Ad26.COV2.S vaccination and SARS-CoV-2 variants. The ends were cut back, 3 bases at V and 5 bases at J, with 14 bases in the middle. CDR1 and CDR2 from the germline V gene are SGDLS and YYNGEE. CDR3 length: 14 amino acids. Only in-frame clones appear in the TCRdb table, and some are missing; sequencing was by immunoSEQ multiplex PCR. The top ten clones hold around 4.5% of a sample with 400,000 to 450,000 clones, roughly 87% of them seen once. Broader study findings: In vaccinated individuals, spike-specific CD8+ and CD4+ T cell responses reportedly displayed substantial breadth.

With respect to this clone: Its antigen remains unknown.

Stated treatment: 19 received Ad26.COV2.S at low or high dose, single or two shots; roughly five received placebo; per-sample allocation not given. Day 63 following the first vaccine or placebo injection was when the samples were taken. Within Boston, the person who donated was an adult of 18-55 years. This sequence originates from a person aged 18-60 years who received the Ad26.COV2.S COVID-19 vaccine or a placebo. This specimen consisted of peripheral blood, obtained in a trial of Ad26.COV2.S vaccine versus placebo. The chain couples TRBV9 to TRBJ2-5; possibly TRBD1 for D (6 bases). Here the CDR3 DNA reads TGTGCCAGCAGCGGGACTGGGGGCGGGGAGACCCAGTACTTC. Its translation is CASSGTGGGETQYF.